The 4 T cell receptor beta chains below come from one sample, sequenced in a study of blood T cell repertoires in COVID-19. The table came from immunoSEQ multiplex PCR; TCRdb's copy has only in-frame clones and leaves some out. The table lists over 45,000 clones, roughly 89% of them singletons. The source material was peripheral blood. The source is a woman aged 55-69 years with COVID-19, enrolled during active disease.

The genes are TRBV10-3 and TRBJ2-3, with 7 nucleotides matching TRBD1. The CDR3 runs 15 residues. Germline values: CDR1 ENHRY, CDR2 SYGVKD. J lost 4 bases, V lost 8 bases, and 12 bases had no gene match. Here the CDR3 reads CAIGNRQGRADTQYF. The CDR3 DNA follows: TGTGCCATCGGGAATAGACAGGGAAGGGCAGATACGCAGTATTTT.

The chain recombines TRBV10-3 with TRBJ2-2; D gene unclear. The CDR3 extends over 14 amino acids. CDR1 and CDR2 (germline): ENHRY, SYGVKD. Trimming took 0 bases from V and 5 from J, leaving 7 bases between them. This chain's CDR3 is CAISESSVTGELFF. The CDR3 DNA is TGTGCCATCAGTGAGTCGTCGGTTACCGGGGAGCTGTTTTTT.

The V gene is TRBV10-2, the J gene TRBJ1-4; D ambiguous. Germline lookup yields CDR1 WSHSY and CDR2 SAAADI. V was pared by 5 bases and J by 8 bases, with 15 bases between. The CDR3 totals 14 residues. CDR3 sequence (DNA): TGCGCCAGCAGTAGTTTATTATTTCGGGAAAAACTGTTTTTT. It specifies CASSSLLFREKLFF.

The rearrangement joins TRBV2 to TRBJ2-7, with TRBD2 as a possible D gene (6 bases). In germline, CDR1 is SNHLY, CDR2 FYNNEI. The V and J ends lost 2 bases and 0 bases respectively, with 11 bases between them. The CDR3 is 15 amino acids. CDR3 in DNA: TGTGCCAGCAGTGAAAGCTGGGGACTCTCCTACGAGCAGTACTTC. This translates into CASSESWGLSYEQYF.